Listed below are T cell receptor beta chains from one sample, sequenced in a study of radiotherapy plus CTLA-4 blockade in lung cancer. The data were produced by immunoSEQ multiplex PCR, yet TCRdb's version contains in-frame clones alone and is incomplete. The sample carries 55,000 or so clones, almost 85% recorded once. Sequencing used peripheral blood, obtained from a patient treated with radiotherapy plus ipilimumab. All receptors come from a human donor with non-small cell lung cancer whose response to radiotherapy plus ipilimumab could not be evaluated. CDR3s include the opening cysteine and the closing phenylalanine or tryptophan. A D gene is named only where the DNA matches it firmly. The size of a clone is reported for some rows only, either as once, few or many, or as a class for expanded clones.

j_call clone_size v_call d_call cdr3_nt cdr3_aa
TRBJ2-5 NA TRBV19 NA TGTGCCAGTAGCCCCCGGGGAGGGGGAGGGGAAGAGACCCAGTACTTC CASSPRGGGGEETQYF
TRBJ2-7 NA TRBV5-4 TRBD1 TGTGCCAGCAGCTTGCGTGGGACAGGAGCGCCCGAGCAGTACTTC CASSLRGTGAPEQYF
TRBJ2-3 NA TRBV29-1 TRBD1 TGCAGCGTCGAAAGACAGGGGAGCACAGATACGCAGTATTTT CSVERQGSTDTQYF
TRBJ2-3 NA TRBV7-2 TRBD2 TGTGCCAGCAGCTACGGGGGGGGGACAGATACGCAGTATTTT CASSYGGGTDTQYF
TRBJ1-2 NA TRBV5-4 NA TGTGCCAGCAGCCGACGGGGTGGTAACTATGGCTACACCTTC CASSRRGGNYGYTF
TRBJ2-1 NA TRBV5-1 TRBD2 TGCGCCAGCAGCTGGGGACTAGCGGGAGGGCCGGGGAATGAGCAGTTCTTC CASSWGLAGGPGNEQFF
TRBJ1-5 NA TRBV7-8 NA TGTGCCAGCAGCCCACGTAGAATCATTCGCAATCAGCCCCAGCATTTT CASSPRRIIRNQPQHF
TRBJ2-7 NA TRBV5-1 NA TGCGCCAGCAGCTTGGTTGGAGTCTCCCACGAGCAGTACTTC CASSLVGVSHEQYF
TRBJ2-3 NA TRBV4-3 TRBD2 TGCGCCAGCAGCCAAGCTAGCGGGGGGGCCGATACGCAGTATTTT CASSQASGGADTQYF
TRBJ1-2 NA TRBV7-9 NA TGTGCCAGCGGCTTTACAGAACCTGGCTACACCTTC CASGFTEPGYTF
TRBJ1-3 NA TRBV11-2 NA TGTGCCAGCACCCTTAGGCAGGGCTCTGGAAACACCATATATTTT CASTLRQGSGNTIYF
TRBJ2-7 once TRBV5-1 NA TGCGCCAGCAAGGGAGGCTACGAGCAGTACTTC CASKGGYEQYF